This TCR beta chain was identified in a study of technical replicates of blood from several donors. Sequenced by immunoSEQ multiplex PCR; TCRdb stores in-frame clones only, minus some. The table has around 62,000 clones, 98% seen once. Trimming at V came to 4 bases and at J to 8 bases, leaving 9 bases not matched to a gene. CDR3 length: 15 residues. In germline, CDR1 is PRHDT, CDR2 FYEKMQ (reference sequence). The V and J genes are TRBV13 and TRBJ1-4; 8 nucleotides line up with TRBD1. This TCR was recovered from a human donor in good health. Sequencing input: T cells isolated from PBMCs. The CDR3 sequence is CASSSRTGPGEKLFF. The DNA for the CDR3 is TGTGCCAGCAGCTCCAGGACAGGGCCAGGCGAAAAACTGTTTTTT.